This T cell receptor beta chain stems from a study of cytomegalovirus exposure and HLA in healthy donors (dated by TCRdb to about 2017). Concerning the study at large: In an earlier analysis of several hundred of the donors, 276 Gb of sequence data and some 120 million unique TCR beta sequences from approximately 180 million T cells were reported. Around 300 gigabases of sequencing data and approximately 85 million unique TCR sequences were included in an early release covering about 620 HLA-typed donors. The genetic ancestry cluster associated with self-reported Caucasian donors included 70% to 85% of the 300 to 450 genotyped donors. The study was designed to test whether signatures of past pathogen exposure could be identified by cataloging public T cell receptors. Using immunosequencing, the study profiled T cell repertoires from approximately 700 subjects and related those repertoires to cytomegalovirus serostatus. Along with the approximately 600-subject first cohort, a separate validation cohort of around 110 different subjects was used. The study combined high-throughput TCR immunosequencing, statistical association of individual TCRs with disease status, and machine learning to predict cytomegalovirus infection status. In a later analysis, previously published TCR beta repertoires from 500 to 750 donors were re-analyzed and high-resolution HLA genotyping was added so that TCR occurrence patterns could be studied. The later analysis used no new phenotypic data to find candidate immune exposures, relying instead on TCR beta sequences and their occurrence across donors. In an earlier analysis of over 550 of the donors, high-throughput TCR beta sequencing was used to judge whether each TCR beta V gene segment behaved as functional or pseudogenic. Donor age, sex, ethnicity and CMV serostatus were compiled together with the repertoire data. A later genetic analysis took genome-wide SNP genotypes for about 55% of the roughly 670 donors and used that subset as a discovery cohort. Every discovery cohort repertoire had been produced on one sequencing platform. Both class I and class II loci were covered by HLA typing, at four-digit resolution. The number of donors typed differed by locus, with 629-630 for A, B, C, DRB1 and DQB1, around 500 for DQA1, approximately 580 for DPA1, and about 450 for DPB1. Roughly 5 DR-DQ haplotypes were treated as single units for association and clustering because of strong linkage in the cohort. Across around 400 genotyped donors of the cohort, an average of about 240,000 unique TCR beta nucleotide sequences per donor were sequenced, and 15% to 20% of those sequences were non-productive.

The investigation overall reported the following: In a later genetic analysis, fewer N-insertions in productive TCRs were reported among donors in an Asian-associated ancestry cluster than the roughly 710-donor mean. A further reported finding was that TCR beta sequences accurately predicted the HLA-A and HLA-B alleles for most subjects in the first cohort. In a later analysis, several top co-occurrence clusters were reported to appear linked to parvovirus B19, influenza, CMV and Epstein-Barr virus. Roughly uniform sequencing depth across donors was assumed in presence/absence analyses, although this assumption may not hold. The earlier analysis of 450 to 700 of the donors excluded 15 to 20 rarely observed V segments, including chromosome 9 orphons, because counts were too low. In a later analysis, TCR association rates were found to vary across HLA loci, with the most associated TCRs seen for DRB1 alleles and the fewest for HLA-C alleles. Some IMGT-functional V segments, including TRBV6-2 and TRBV6-3, could not be told apart with the 87-base-pair reads, so those segments were excluded. Linkage disequilibrium might explain the correlated functional status among segregating V segments, but an unknown experimental factor could not be excluded. Because HLA typing was missing for some donors at each locus, association tests included only the typed subset. The study gave a list of some 150 TCR beta chains associated with cytomegalovirus. Specific HLA alleles were associated with 15,000 to 20,000 TCR beta sequences at a false discovery rate of 0.05 in a later analysis. This cohort had only TCR beta chains sequenced, and the lack of alpha or paired-chain data limited which features could be detected. When HLA alleles, especially DR and DQ, strongly co-occurred, attributing TCR associations to individual alleles was difficult. Compared with equally common non-associated chains, HLA-associated TCR beta chains in a later analysis were more clonally expanded and had lower generation probabilities. In vitro tests confirmed that a few of the cytomegalovirus-associated TCR beta chains recognize cytomegalovirus antigens. A cluster of highly shared sequence variants was judged likely to represent a technical artifact of the sequencing pipeline. The authors suggested that the approach could potentially be generalized to other disease states and immunological phenotypes. The classifier was reported to diagnose cytomegalovirus status with high specificity and sensitivity in both the original and validation cohorts. Immune exposure information for the cohort was limited to CMV serostatus. While some public TCRs were present in many individuals, most TCR sequences turned up only very rarely across donors. In an earlier analysis of some 550 of the donors, most TCR beta V segments were observed in productive rearrangements about 87% or about 30% of the time, broadly matching IMGT annotations. In a later analysis, most CMV-associated TCR beta chains were found to appear HLA-restricted, with HLA associations seemingly driven largely by CMV exposure. V-gene and J-gene trimming of TCR beta chains was associated with a missense DCLRE1C variant in a later genetic analysis, and the association was replicated in an independent cohort.

Here V drops 0 bases and J drops 1 base, and the junction holds 1 base not matched to any gene. Sequences SEHNR (CDR1) and FQNEAQ (CDR2) are obtained from the germline V gene (reference sequence). From its cysteine to its phenylalanine, the CDR3 spans 15 amino acids. The retained sequence is limited to the CDR3, 45 bases, with the frame set at the first base. The cohort comprised several hundred healthy bone marrow donors. At the time of sampling, every cohort member was nominally healthy, though immune exposures that went unrecorded were likely present. The donor tested CMV seropositive and was one of the 289 seropositive cohort members. Every donor gave a peripheral blood sample, and the peripheral blood mononuclear cells from that sample were used for TCR beta sequencing. Genomic DNA was extracted from the blood cell samples with the Qiagen DNeasy Blood Extraction Kit. The library was built by means of the immunoSEQ multiplex PCR assay. The multiplex PCR relied on a mix of 60 forward primers for TCR Vbeta segments and 13 reverse primers for TCR Jbeta segments. The CDR3 region of rearranged TCR beta genes was amplified from genomic DNA with a multiplex PCR assay. On the Illumina HiSeq System, the amplified TCR beta libraries were sequenced as 87-base-pair reads. Per the source publication's procedure: In a later analysis, about 80 million unique TCR beta chains were counted across the 650 to 750 repertoires, and roughly 9.9 million of these chains were shared by at least two donors. A nearest-neighbor algorithm error-corrected the raw reads and collapsed the reads into unique sequences, merging closely related sequences to remove PCR and sequencing errors. CDR3 sequences were aligned to IMGT reference sequences to assign V, D and J gene segments. For a sequence to be retained, a match of at least six nucleotides was required to both a V gene segment and a J gene segment. Rearrangements were called productive when the CDR3 lacked stop codons and stayed in frame with V and J; all others were non-productive. Following IMGT convention, CDR3 was defined as the stretch from the second conserved V-encoded cysteine up to the conserved J-encoded phenylalanine. Sequences without an unambiguous match to a single V gene segment were excluded from the earlier analysis of approximately 560 of the donors. An earlier analysis of approximately 590 of the donors classified V segments as functional when productive rearrangements were above 56.7% and as segregating when the standard deviation between donors was above 5%. A statistical classification framework was built to diagnose cytomegalovirus status from the catalog of TCR beta chain sequences. In a later analysis, TCR nucleotide sequences were compared against IMGT/GENE-DB human TR gene sequences so that V and J genes could be assigned. A later analysis assigned CDR3 sequences and most-parsimonious VDJ recombination scenarios with the TCRdist pipeline. In a later analysis, each TCR beta chain was defined by its CDR3 amino acid sequence together with its V-gene family, and reads lacking a unique V-gene family were excluded. In a later analysis, 500 to 700 highly shared, low-generation-probability nucleotide sequences were removed to address suspected cross-contamination and a sequencing artifact. A later analysis calculated a clonal expansion index for each public chain from normalized within-repertoire ranks of inferred template counts. In a later analysis, generation probabilities were computed using a VDJ recombination model fitted to out-of-frame rearrangements, and the results were checked against IGoR. In a later analysis, hypergeometric tests were used to score TCR-TCR, TCR-HLA and TCR-CMV co-occurrence, with a repertoire-size bias correction applied to TCR pairs. To estimate false discovery rates, a later analysis permuted the HLA or CMV assignments 20 times. In a later analysis, co-occurring TCRs were grouped using DBSCAN, and TCRdist sequence similarity was added for clustering within HLA-allele-positive subsets. For co-occurrence clustering, repertoires with fewer than 30,000 or more than 120,000 public chains were excluded, along with roughly 5 repertoires with anomalous nucleotide sharing. Drawn from immuneACCESS, this table holds only the in-frame rearrangements with V and J called that TCRdb kept. Clones are partly lost; checked studies trace under half to an unresolved V gene and leave the rest unexplained. The V and J calls and clone size are taken from that table; D and trimming were inferred from the DNA. The sample yields 100,000 to 120,000 clones; less than 85% were counted once. The ten biggest clones cover under 15% of the sample.

This clone was picked up many times. Its antigen target is currently unknown. Nothing much larger sits one base from this clone, and base qualities are not available. The sequence joins TRBV7-9 to TRBJ1-1; TRBD1 fits 8 bases in the junction. Material: PBMCs. This receptor was taken from a man between 25 and 39 years old in good health and CMV-seropositive. CDR3 loop: CASSLAGTGNTEAFF. In nucleotides, the sequence is TGTGCCAGCAGCTTAGCCGGGACAGGGAACACTGAAGCTTTCTTT.